This TCR beta chain was recorded in a study of CD8+ T cells in alopecia areata. RNA was isolated and reverse transcribed to cDNA, the sequencing template. The repertoire was sequenced with immunoSEQ multiplex PCR; TCRdb's copy has only in-frame clones and lacks some. Of 150,000 to 200,000 clones listed, 55% are singletons. Trimming took 1 base from V and 5 from J; bases not matched to a gene: 8. This CDR3 is 17 amino acids long. Per germline, CDR1 SGHDN and CDR2 FVKESK. The chain has TRBV14 and TRBJ2-1; TRBD2 aligns across 10 bases. The source material was CD4+ T cells sorted from blood. This clonotype was obtained from a human donor in good health. CDR3 in DNA: TGTGCCAGCAGCCAAGGTACCTCTAGCGGGAGAGACAATGAGCAGTTCTTC. Translating gives CASSQGTSSGRDNEQFF. The variable domain in full, completed from reference TRBV14 and TRBJ2-1, reads EAGVTQFPSHSVIEKGQTVTLRCDPISGHDNLYWYRRVMGKEIKFLLHFVKESKQDESGMPNNRFLAERTGGTYSTLKVQPAELEDSGVYFCASSQGTSSGRDNEQFFGPGTRLTVL.